Given below is one TCR beta chain in context. The data derive from a study of blood T cell repertoires in COVID-19. Study-wide background: Acute-phase and convalescent COVID-19 samples originated in the United States, Italy and Spain. Nucleic acid was either cDNA or gDNA, and it came from T cells, B-cell-depleted T cells, or PBMCs.

The table came from immunoSEQ multiplex PCR; TCRdb's copy has only in-frame clones and leaves some out. The repertoire consists of 130,000 to 150,000 clones, with around nine tenths occurring once and the leading ten covering 8.6%. The V end was cut by 4 bases, the J end by 7 bases, with 11 bases between. Germline CDR1 reads MGHRA; CDR2 reads YSYEKL. This CDR3 spans 13 amino acids. The clonotype originates from a woman aged 45-60 years with active or convalescent COVID-19. The rearrangement joins TRBV4-1 to TRBJ2-1; D might be TRBD2 (6 bases). Sequencing input: peripheral blood. CDR3 loop: CASSPGLSNEQFF. DNA of the CDR3: TGCGCCAGCAGCCCGGGACTTTCAAATGAGCAGTTCTTC.